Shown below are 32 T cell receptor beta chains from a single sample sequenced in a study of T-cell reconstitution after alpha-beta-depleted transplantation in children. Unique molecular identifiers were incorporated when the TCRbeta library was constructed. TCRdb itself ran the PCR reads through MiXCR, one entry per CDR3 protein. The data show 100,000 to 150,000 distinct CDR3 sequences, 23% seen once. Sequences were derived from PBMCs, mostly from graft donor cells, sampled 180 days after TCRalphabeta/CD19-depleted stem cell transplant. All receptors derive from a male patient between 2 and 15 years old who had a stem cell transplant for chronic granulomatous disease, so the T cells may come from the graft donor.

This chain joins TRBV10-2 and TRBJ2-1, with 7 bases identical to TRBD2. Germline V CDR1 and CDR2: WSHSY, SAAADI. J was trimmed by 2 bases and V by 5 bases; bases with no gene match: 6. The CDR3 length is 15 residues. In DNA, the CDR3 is TGCGCCAGCAGTCCTCTAGCGGCCACCTACAATGAGCAGTTCTTC. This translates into CASSPLAATYNEQFF.

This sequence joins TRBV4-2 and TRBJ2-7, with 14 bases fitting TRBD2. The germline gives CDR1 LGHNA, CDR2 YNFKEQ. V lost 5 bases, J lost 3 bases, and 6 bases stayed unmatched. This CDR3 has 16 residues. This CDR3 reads CASSGTSGRLVYEQYF. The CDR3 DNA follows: TGTGCCAGCAGCGGGACTAGCGGGAGACTCGTCTACGAGCAGTACTTC.

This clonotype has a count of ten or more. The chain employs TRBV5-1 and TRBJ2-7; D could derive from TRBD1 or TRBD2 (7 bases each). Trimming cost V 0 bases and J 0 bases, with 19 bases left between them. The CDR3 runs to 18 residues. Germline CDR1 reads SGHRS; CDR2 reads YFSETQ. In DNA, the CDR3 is TGCGCCAGCAGCTTGGGGCAGGGGAGGGGGCCGAGCTCCTACGAGCAGTACTTC. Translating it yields CASSLGQGRGPSSYEQYF.

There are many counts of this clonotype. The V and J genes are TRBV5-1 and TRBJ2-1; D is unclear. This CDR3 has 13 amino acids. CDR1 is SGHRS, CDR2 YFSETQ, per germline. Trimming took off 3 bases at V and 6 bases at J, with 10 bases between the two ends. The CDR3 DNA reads TGCGCCAGCAGCTACTCCAAGGGCAATGAGCAGTTCTTC. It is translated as CASSYSKGNEQFF.

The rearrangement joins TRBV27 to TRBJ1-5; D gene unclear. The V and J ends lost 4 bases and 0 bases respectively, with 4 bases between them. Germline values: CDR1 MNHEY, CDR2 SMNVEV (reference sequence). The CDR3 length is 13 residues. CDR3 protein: CASSYYSNQPQHF. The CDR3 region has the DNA TGTGCCAGCAGTTACTATAGCAATCAGCCCCAGCATTTT.

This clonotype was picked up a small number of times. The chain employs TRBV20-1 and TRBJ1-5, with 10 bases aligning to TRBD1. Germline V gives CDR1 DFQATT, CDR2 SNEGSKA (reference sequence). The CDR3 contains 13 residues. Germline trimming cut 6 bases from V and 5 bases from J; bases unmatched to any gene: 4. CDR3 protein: CSAGTGVDQPQHF. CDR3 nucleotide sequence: TGCAGTGCGGGGACAGGGGTGGATCAGCCCCAGCATTTT.

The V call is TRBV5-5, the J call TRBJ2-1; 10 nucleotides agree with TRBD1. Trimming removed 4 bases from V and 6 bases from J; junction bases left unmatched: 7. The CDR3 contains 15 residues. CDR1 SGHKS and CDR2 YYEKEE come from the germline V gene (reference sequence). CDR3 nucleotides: TGTGCCAGCAGCGCCGGGACAGGGGTTTTCAATGAGCAGTTCTTC. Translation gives CASSAGTGVFNEQFF.

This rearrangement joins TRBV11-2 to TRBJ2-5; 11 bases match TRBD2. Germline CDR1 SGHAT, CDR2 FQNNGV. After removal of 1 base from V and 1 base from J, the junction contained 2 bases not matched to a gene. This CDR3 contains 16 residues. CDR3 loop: CASSLGLAGTQETQYF. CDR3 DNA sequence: TGTGCCAGCAGCTTAGGACTAGCGGGAACCCAAGAGACCCAGTACTTC.

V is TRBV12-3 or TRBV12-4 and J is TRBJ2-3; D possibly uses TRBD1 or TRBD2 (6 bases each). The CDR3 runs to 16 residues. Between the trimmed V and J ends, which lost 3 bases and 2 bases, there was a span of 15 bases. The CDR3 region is CASSFAGHSHTDTQYF. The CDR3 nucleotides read TGTGCCAGCAGTTTTGCGGGACACTCACACACAGATACGCAGTATTTT.

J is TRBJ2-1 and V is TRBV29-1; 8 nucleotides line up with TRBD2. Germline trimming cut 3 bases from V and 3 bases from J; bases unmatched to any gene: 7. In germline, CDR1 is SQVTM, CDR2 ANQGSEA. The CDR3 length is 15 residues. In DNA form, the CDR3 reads TGCAGCGTTGATTTCAGCGGGAGAGTCTACAATGAGCAGTTCTTC. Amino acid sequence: CSVDFSGRVYNEQFF.

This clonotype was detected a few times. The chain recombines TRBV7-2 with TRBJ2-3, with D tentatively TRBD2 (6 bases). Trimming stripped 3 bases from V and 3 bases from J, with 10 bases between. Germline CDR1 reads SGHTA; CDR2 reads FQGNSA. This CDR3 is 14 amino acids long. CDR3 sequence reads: CASSFPGETDTQYF. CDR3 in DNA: TGTGCCAGCAGCTTTCCGGGAGAGACAGATACGCAGTATTTT.

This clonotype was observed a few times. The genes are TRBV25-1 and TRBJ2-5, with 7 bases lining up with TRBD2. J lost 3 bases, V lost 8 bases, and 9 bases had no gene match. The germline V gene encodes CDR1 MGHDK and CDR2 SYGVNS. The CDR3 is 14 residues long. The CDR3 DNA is TGTGCCAGCGGACCCGGGACTACCAAAGAGACCCAGTACTTC. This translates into CASGPGTTKETQYF.

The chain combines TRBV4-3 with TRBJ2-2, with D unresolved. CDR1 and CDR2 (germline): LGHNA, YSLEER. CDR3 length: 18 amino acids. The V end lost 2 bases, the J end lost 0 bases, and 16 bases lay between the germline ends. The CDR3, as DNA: TGCGCCAGCAGCCAACAGCCGTTTAGGACCGCGAACACCGGGGAGCTGTTTTTT. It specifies CASSQQPFRTANTGELFF.

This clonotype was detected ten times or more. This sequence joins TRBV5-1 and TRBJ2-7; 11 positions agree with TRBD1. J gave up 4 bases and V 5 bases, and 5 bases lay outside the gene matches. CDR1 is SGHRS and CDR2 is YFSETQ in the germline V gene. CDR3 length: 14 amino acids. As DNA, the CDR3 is TGCGCCAGCAGTCGGACAGGGGGCTTTTACGAGCAGTACTTC. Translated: CASSRTGGFYEQYF.

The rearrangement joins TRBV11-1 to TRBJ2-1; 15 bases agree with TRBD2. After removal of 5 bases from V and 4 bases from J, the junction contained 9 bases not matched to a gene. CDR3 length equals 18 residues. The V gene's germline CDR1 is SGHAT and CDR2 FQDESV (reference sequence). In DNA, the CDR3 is TGTGCCAGCAGCCGTACCGGACTAGCGGGAGGGTCTTACAATGAGCAGTTCTTC. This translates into CASSRTGLAGGSYNEQFF.

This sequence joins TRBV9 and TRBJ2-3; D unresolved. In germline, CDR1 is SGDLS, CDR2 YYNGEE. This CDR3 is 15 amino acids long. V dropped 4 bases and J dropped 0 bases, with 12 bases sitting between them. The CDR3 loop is CASSPVGASTDTQYF. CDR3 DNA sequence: TGTGCCAGCAGCCCAGTGGGTGCTAGCACAGATACGCAGTATTTT.

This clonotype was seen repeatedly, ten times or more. The CDR3 is CSARDRDDHSNQPQHF. CDR3 sequence (DNA): TGCAGTGCTAGAGATCGGGACGATCATAGCAATCAGCCCCAGCATTTT. The J gene is TRBJ1-5, the V gene TRBV20-1; possible D gene TRBD1, 5 bases. Germline V gene lookup returns CDR1 DFQATT and CDR2 SNEGSKA (reference sequence). The CDR3 is 16 amino acids. With 0 bases removed from V and 0 bases from J, the gap between germline ends came to 12 bases.

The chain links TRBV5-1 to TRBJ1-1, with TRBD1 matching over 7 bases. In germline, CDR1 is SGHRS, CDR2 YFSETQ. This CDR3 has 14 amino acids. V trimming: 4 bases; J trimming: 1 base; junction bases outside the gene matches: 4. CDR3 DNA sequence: TGCGCCAGCAGCACCGGGACAGCGAACACTGAAGCTTTCTTT. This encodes CASSTGTANTEAFF.

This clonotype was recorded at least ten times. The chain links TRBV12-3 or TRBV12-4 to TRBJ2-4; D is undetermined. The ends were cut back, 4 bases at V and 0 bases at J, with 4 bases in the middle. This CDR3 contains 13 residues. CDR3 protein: CASSSQAKNIQYF. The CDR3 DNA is TGTGCCAGCAGTTCCCAAGCCAAAAACATTCAGTACTTC.

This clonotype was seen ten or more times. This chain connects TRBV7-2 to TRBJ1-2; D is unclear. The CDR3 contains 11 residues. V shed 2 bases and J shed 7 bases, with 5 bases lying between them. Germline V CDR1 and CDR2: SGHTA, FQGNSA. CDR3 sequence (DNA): TGTGCCAGCAGCTTATTCCCTGGCTACACCTTC. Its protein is CASSLFPGYTF.

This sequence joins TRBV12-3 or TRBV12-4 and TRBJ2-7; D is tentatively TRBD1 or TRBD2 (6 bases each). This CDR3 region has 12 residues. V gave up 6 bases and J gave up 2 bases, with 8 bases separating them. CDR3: CASRRGAYEQYF. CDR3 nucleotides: TGTGCCAGCAGGAGGGGGGCCTACGAGCAGTACTTC.

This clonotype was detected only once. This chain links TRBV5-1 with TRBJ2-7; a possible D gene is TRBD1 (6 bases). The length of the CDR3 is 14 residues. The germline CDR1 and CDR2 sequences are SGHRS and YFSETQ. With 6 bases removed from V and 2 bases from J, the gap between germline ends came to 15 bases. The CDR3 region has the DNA TGCGCCAGCAAAGAAGACAGGTTCCCCTACGAGCAGTACTTC. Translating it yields CASKEDRFPYEQYF.

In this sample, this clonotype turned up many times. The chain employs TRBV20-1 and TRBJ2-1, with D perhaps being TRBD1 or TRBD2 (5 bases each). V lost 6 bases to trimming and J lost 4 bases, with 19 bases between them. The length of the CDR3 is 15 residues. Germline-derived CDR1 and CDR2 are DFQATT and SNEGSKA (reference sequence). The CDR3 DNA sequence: TGCAGTGCAGAACCCGGGACGGGACCGTACAATGAGCAGTTCTTC. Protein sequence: CSAEPGTGPYNEQFF.

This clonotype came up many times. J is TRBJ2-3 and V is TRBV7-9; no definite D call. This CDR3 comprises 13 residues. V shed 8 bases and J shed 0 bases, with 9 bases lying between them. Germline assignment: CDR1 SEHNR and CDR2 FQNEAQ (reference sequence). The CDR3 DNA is TGTGCCAGCCTCCTACCAAGCACAGATACGCAGTATTTT. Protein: CASLLPSTDTQYF.

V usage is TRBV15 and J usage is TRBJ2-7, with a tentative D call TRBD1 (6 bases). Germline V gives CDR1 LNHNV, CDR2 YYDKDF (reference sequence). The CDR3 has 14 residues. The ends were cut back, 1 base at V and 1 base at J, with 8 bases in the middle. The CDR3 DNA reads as TGTGCCACCAGCAGAGTAGGGGGATCCTACGAGCAGTACTTC. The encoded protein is CATSRVGGSYEQYF.

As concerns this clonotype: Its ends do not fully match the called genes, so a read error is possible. Here the CDR3 reads CSASGAGGLDLALF. The CDR3 nucleotides read TGCAGTGCTAGTGGGGCGGGAGGCCTGGATCTGGCCCTCTTC. The gene calls are TRBV20-1 and TRBJ2-1, with 8 bases identical to TRBD2. The CDR3 loop spans 14 amino acids. Germline CDR1 DFQATT, CDR2 SNEGSKA (reference sequence).

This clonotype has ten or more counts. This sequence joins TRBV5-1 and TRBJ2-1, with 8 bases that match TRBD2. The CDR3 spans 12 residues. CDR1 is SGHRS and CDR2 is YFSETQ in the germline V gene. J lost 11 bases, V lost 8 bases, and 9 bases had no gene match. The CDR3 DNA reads TGCGCCAGTAGACCAGCGGGAGTTCAGCAGTTCTTC. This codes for CASRPAGVQQFF.

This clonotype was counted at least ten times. CDR3 sequence reads: CSAPQQGDEQYF. The CDR3 DNA sequence: TGCAGTGCGCCTCAACAGGGTGACGAGCAGTACTTC. The J gene is TRBJ2-7, the V gene TRBV20-1; D possibly corresponds to TRBD1 (6 bases). Germline assignment: CDR1 DFQATT and CDR2 SNEGSKA (reference sequence). Trimming took off 6 bases at V and 5 bases at J, with 14 bases between the two ends. The CDR3 has 12 residues.

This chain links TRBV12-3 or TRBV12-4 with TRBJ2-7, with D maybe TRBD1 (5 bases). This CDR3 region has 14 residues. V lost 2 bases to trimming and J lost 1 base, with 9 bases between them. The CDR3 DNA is TGTGCCAGCAGTTTAAAGGGGCCTTCCTACGAGCAGTACTTC. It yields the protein CASSLKGPSYEQYF.

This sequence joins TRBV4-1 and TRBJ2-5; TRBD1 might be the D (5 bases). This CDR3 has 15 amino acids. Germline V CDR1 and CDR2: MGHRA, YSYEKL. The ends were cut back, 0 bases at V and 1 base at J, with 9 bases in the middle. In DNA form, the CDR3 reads TGCGCCAGCAGCCAAGAGGGCAGGGTCCAAGAGACCCAGTACTTC. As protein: CASSQEGRVQETQYF.

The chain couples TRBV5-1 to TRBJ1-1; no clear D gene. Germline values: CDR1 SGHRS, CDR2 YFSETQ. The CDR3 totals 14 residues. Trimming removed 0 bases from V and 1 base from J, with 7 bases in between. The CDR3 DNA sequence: TGCGCCAGCAGCTTGGCGGAGAGGAACACTGAAGCTTTCTTT. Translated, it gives CASSLAERNTEAFF.

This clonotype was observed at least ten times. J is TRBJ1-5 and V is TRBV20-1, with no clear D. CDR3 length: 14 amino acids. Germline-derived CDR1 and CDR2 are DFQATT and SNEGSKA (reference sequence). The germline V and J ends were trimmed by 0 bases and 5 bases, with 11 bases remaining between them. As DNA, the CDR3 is TGCAGTGCTAGAGACGGAGGGAATTATCAGCCCCAGCATTTT. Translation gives CSARDGGNYQPQHF.